Below, 28 T cell receptor beta chains from the same sample are listed, as sequenced in a study of T-cell memory formation after mild COVID-19. TCRdb called the 5' RACE reads again in MiXCR, with one record for every CDR3 protein. The sample has under 300,000 distinct CDR3 sequences; less than 20% are singletons. Sequencing input: PBMCs or a T cell subset sorted from them (not recorded which). The source of these receptors is a man younger than 30 who had mild COVID-19 (a few samples of this study predate the infection). Cell type and time point are not known.

This clonotype came up a few times. The chain's CDR3 is CASSSPGTGRTGELFF. CDR3 sequence (DNA): TGTGCCAGCAGCAGCCCAGGGACAGGGAGGACCGGGGAGCTGTTTTTT. The V gene is TRBV7-9, the J gene TRBJ2-2; 9 bases match TRBD1. V shed 5 bases and J 5 bases; nucleotides not matched to a gene: 9. CDR3 length: 16 amino acids. CDR1 and CDR2 from the germline V gene are SEHNR and FQNEAQ (reference sequence).

The CDR3 region has the DNA TGTGCCTGGAGTACAGGCCAAGAGACCCAGTACTTC. Amino acids: CAWSTGQETQYF. J is TRBJ2-5 and V is TRBV30, with a weak D call TRBD1 (5 bases). V was clipped by 2 bases and J by 1 base, with 5 bases between them. This CDR3 has 12 residues. Looked up from germline, CDR1 is GTSNPN and CDR2 is SVGIG (reference sequence).

The V call is TRBV29-1, the J call TRBJ1-6; TRBD1 matches at 10 bases. Per the germline V gene, CDR1 is SQVTM and CDR2 is ANQGSEA. The CDR3 is made up of 13 amino acids. J was trimmed by 8 bases and V by 8 bases; bases with no gene match: 6. DNA of the CDR3: TGCAGCCCGGGGACAGGGGTGGATTCACCCCTCCACTTT. This translates into CSPGTGVDSPLHF.

The chain links TRBV7-9 to TRBJ1-2; D unclear. The V end was cut by 3 bases, the J end by 6 bases, with 11 bases between. The V gene's germline CDR1 is SEHNR and CDR2 FQNEAQ (reference sequence). This CDR3 has 13 residues. CDR3 coding DNA: TGTGCCAGCAGCTTCCTTCAGGTGGATGGCTACACCTTC. This translates into CASSFLQVDGYTF.

This sequence joins TRBV9 and TRBJ2-7; 8 nucleotides line up with TRBD1. V shed 0 bases, J shed 5 bases, and the junction held 7 bases outside the gene matches. The germline V gene encodes CDR1 SGDLS and CDR2 YYNGEE. The CDR3 spans 15 residues. The CDR3 loop reads CASSVGSRGLDEQYF. DNA of the CDR3: TGTGCCAGCAGCGTAGGTTCCAGGGGGCTCGACGAGCAGTACTTC.

V gene TRBV7-9 combines with J gene TRBJ1-1; no firm D call. The CDR3 is 14 amino acids. Trimming shortened V by 1 base and J by 4 bases, and 10 bases separated the two germline ends. Germline V gene lookup returns CDR1 SEHNR and CDR2 FQNEAQ (reference sequence). The DNA of the CDR3 is TGTGCCAGCAGCTTAGATGGAGACCTCACTGAAGCTTTCTTT. Protein sequence: CASSLDGDLTEAFF.

This chain joins TRBV4-2 and TRBJ1-3; no reliable D call. This CDR3 has 15 amino acids. V was clipped by 1 base and J by 0 bases, with 7 bases between them. From germline, CDR1 is LGHNA and CDR2 YNFKEQ. The CDR3 region has the DNA TGTGCCAGCAGCCAAGGGCGAGGCTCTGGAAACACCATATATTTT. Its protein product is CASSQGRGSGNTIYF.

This clonotype was counted ten times or more. The rearrangement links TRBV12-3 or TRBV12-4 to TRBJ2-2; tentatively, D is TRBD1 or TRBD2 (5 bases each). The length of the CDR3 is 15 residues. Trimming cost V 6 bases and J 3 bases, with 14 bases left between them. CDR3 in DNA: TGTGCCAGCAGCCCACGGCAGGGAGACACCGGGGAGCTGTTTTTT. It is translated as CASSPRQGDTGELFF.

This clonotype was observed a handful of times. The chain has TRBV5-4 and TRBJ1-6, with D unresolved. Looked up from germline, CDR1 is SGHNT and CDR2 is YYREEE (reference sequence). With 4 bases removed from V and 7 bases from J, the gap between germline ends came to 18 bases. CDR3 size: 16 residues. The CDR3 spells CASSPWVGSGNSPLHF. The CDR3 DNA reads as TGTGCCAGCAGCCCCTGGGTTGGGAGTGGCAATTCACCCCTCCACTTT.

This clonotype has just a few counts. The genes are TRBV6-5 and TRBJ2-5; 9 bases are shared with TRBD2. The V gene end was trimmed by 0 bases and the J gene end by 2 bases; junction bases not matched to a gene: 4. This CDR3 spans 16 amino acids. Germline V gene sequence: CDR1 MNHEY, CDR2 SVGAGI. The CDR3 DNA reads as TGTGCCAGCAGTTACTCACAGCGGGGGGCGCAAGAGACCCAGTACTTC. Translating it yields CASSYSQRGAQETQYF.

The chain's CDR3 is CASSFQIPSTGNEQFF. The CDR3 bases are TGTGCCAGCAGTTTTCAAATCCCTAGCACAGGCAATGAGCAGTTCTTC. This chain links TRBV12-3 or TRBV12-4 with TRBJ2-1; tentatively, D is TRBD1 or TRBD2 (5 bases each). There are 16 residues in the CDR3. With 3 bases removed from V and 6 bases from J, the gap between germline ends came to 18 bases.

This chain uses TRBV4-3 with TRBJ1-4, with D unclear. CDR1 LGHNA and CDR2 YSLEER come from the germline V gene. This CDR3 region has 15 residues. V was clipped by 4 bases and J by 0 bases, with 9 bases between them. DNA of the CDR3: TGCGCCAGCAGCCCGTTCGAGGCAACTAATGAAAAACTGTTTTTT. Translating gives CASSPFEATNEKLFF.

This clonotype was observed a few times. The chain joins TRBV6-1 to TRBJ2-7; D unclear. This CDR3 comprises 13 residues. Germline CDR1 MNHNS, CDR2 SASEGT. The V gene lost 6 bases and the J gene lost 2 bases, with 11 bases spanning the gap. This CDR3 is CASRTRRTYEQYF. The CDR3 nucleotides read TGTGCCAGCAGGACCCGCAGGACCTACGAGCAGTACTTC.

In its sample, this clonotype was seen a few times. The chain employs TRBV2 and TRBJ2-5; D is possibly TRBD1 (6 bases). The V end was cut by 7 bases, the J end by 5 bases, with 11 bases between. The CDR3 is 12 residues long. Germline V gives CDR1 SNHLY, CDR2 FYNNEI. The CDR3 coding sequence is TGTGCCAGCATTGGGGGCGCGGAGACCCAGTACTTC. Translating it yields CASIGGAETQYF.

The rearrangement uses TRBV7-3 and TRBJ2-3, with 8 bases matching TRBD1. The CDR3 is made up of 16 amino acids. Germline CDR1 and CDR2: SGHTA and FQGTGA. The junction had 10 bases not matched to a gene; V was cut back by 4 bases and J by 4 bases. The CDR3 nucleotides are TGTGCCAGCAGCTCTCGGACAGGGAAAGGGGCAGATACGCAGTATTTT. Amino acids: CASSSRTGKGADTQYF.

This clonotype turned up a few times. This chain joins TRBV6-2 or TRBV6-3 and TRBJ1-5, with D unresolved. The CDR3 consists of 12 residues. V gave up 5 bases and J gave up 7 bases, with 9 bases separating them. The germline CDR1 and CDR2 sequences are MNHEY and SVGEGT. The CDR3 DNA sequence: TGTGCCAGCAGTCGGCCGGGACAGCCCCAGCATTTT. This translates into CASSRPGQPQHF.

This clonotype has at least ten counts. At one of its ends the junction is not consistent with the germline gene, which may arise from a read error. The chain combines TRBV5-1 with TRBJ2-1; D is unclear. The length of the CDR3 is 15 residues. Germline lookup yields CDR1 SGHRS and CDR2 YFSETQ. The CDR3 loop is CASSPTGGSYNEQFF. CDR3 sequence (DNA): TGTGCCAGCAGTCCCACCGGTGGGTCCTACAATGAGCAGTTCTTC.

J is TRBJ1-2 and V is TRBV29-1; 8 nucleotides align to TRBD1. This CDR3 region has 12 residues. The germline CDR1 and CDR2 sequences are SQVTM and ANQGSEA. Unmatched junction bases numbered 4, after V lost 7 bases and J lost 3 bases. CDR3 region: CSGGQGDYGYTF. The CDR3 DNA is TGCAGCGGAGGACAGGGTGACTATGGCTACACCTTC.

The CDR3 region is CASSPMNRVKPEAFF. The CDR3 DNA is TGTGCCAGCAGCCCGATGAACAGGGTTAAACCTGAAGCTTTCTTT. The V gene is TRBV4-2, the J gene TRBJ1-1; a weak D match, TRBD1 (6 bases). In germline, CDR1 is LGHNA, CDR2 YNFKEQ. V was pared by 4 bases and J by 6 bases, with 18 bases between. The length of the CDR3 is 15 residues.

The chain links TRBV29-1 to TRBJ2-3, with D uncertain. The germline CDR1 and CDR2 sequences are SQVTM and ANQGSEA. V was clipped by 4 bases and J by 6 bases, with 29 bases between them. CDR3 size: 18 residues. The CDR3 region is CSVVVQTGGRIGRDTQYF. As DNA, the CDR3 is TGCAGCGTTGTTGTCCAAACCGGCGGACGGATCGGCAGGGATACGCAGTATTTT.

This chain joins TRBV6-5 and TRBJ2-5; 8 nucleotides line up with TRBD1. V trimming: 7 bases; J trimming: 4 bases; junction bases outside the gene matches: 8. There are 14 residues in the CDR3. The germline gives CDR1 MNHEY, CDR2 SVGAGI. The CDR3: CASKSDRVPETQYF. The CDR3 DNA reads TGTGCCAGCAAGTCGGACAGGGTTCCAGAGACCCAGTACTTC.

This sequence joins TRBV20-1 and TRBJ1-5, with 7 bases identical to TRBD1. The junction had 8 bases not matched to a gene; V was cut back by 3 bases and J by 0 bases. The CDR3 consists of 16 residues. Germline lookup yields CDR1 DFQATT and CDR2 SNEGSKA (reference sequence). CDR3 protein: CSARVRGGNSNQPQHF. CDR3 DNA: TGCAGTGCTAGGGTCAGGGGGGGGAATAGCAATCAGCCCCAGCATTTT.

The chain recombines TRBV10-3 with TRBJ2-1; possibly TRBD1 or TRBD2 for D (6 bases each). The V gene lost 9 bases and the J gene lost 5 bases, with 20 bases spanning the gap. Germline V gene sequence: CDR1 ENHRY, CDR2 SYGVKD. This CDR3 is 15 amino acids long. CDR3 sequence reads: CAIGRGDPAHNEQFF. The CDR3 nucleotides read TGTGCCATAGGTAGGGGGGACCCCGCACACAATGAGCAGTTCTTC.

This clonotype was found a few times. V and J are TRBV20-1 and TRBJ1-5, with unresolved D. The CDR3 covers 14 residues. The V end was cut by 1 base, the J end by 7 bases, with 14 bases between. CDR1 and CDR2 (germline): DFQATT, SNEGSKA (reference sequence). CDR3 bases: TGCAGTGCTAGAGTCGAGGCGACGGAGCAGCCCCAGCATTTT. Translating it yields CSARVEATEQPQHF.

The sample holds many counts of this clonotype. CDR3 in DNA: TGTGCCAGCAGTAGACTAGCGGGGGGCACAGATACGCAGTATTTT. Its translation is CASSRLAGGTDTQYF. This sequence joins TRBV6-5 and TRBJ2-3; 12 nucleotides align to TRBD2. Germline V lookup: CDR1 MNHEY, CDR2 SVGAGI. V trimming: 5 bases; J trimming: 1 base; junction bases outside the gene matches: 1. The CDR3 loop spans 15 amino acids.

The V gene is TRBV20-1, the J gene TRBJ2-3; the match to TRBD2 covers 9 bases. V trimming: 5 bases; J trimming: 6 bases; junction bases outside the gene matches: 9. Per the germline V gene, CDR1 is DFQATT and CDR2 is SNEGSKA (reference sequence). The CDR3 has 14 amino acids. The CDR3 sequence is CSAQLAGLLDTQYF. The CDR3 DNA reads as TGCAGTGCTCAGCTAGCGGGGTTACTTGATACGCAGTATTTT.

The V call is TRBV6-6, the J call TRBJ1-5; D perhaps matches TRBD1 (5 bases). V gave up 8 bases and J gave up 0 bases, with 17 bases separating them. Germline lookup yields CDR1 MNHNY and CDR2 SVGAGI (reference sequence). The length of the CDR3 is 16 residues. CDR3 coding DNA: TGTGCCAGCCTCGACAGTCTATCTTATAGCAATCAGCCCCAGCATTTT. Protein product: CASLDSLSYSNQPQHF.

In this sample, this clonotype turned up a few times. This rearrangement joins TRBV7-8 to TRBJ2-1; 7 positions match TRBD1. Unmatched junction bases numbered 8, after V lost 5 bases and J lost 4 bases. Looked up from germline, CDR1 is SGHVS and CDR2 is FQNEAQ. The CDR3 totals 15 residues. The CDR3 is CASSGRDRVYNEQFF. As DNA, the CDR3 is TGTGCCAGCAGCGGTCGGGACAGAGTTTACAATGAGCAGTTCTTC.